Listed below are T cell receptor beta chains from one sample, sequenced in a study of human T cells and chemical hapten exposure. A single record per CDR3 protein comes from TCRdb applying MiXCR to the RACE reads. The sample lists roughly 48,000 distinct CDR3 sequences, 11% occurring once. This specimen consisted of whole blood, obtained in connection with sensitization to the hapten diphenylcyclopropenone (DPC). These receptors all stem from a woman in her forties with alopecia areata. Some clones in this sample may be carry-over from other donors' samples. Each CDR3 is given with its conserved first and last residue. D genes are given only for firm matches. Where a row states a size, it is once, few, many or the class of an expanded clone; other rows omit it.

>TRBD2|TRBV12-3/TRBV12-4|TRBJ2-5|many
TGTGCCAGCACGAAGCGGGAGGGCCAAGAGACCCAGTACTTC
CASTKREGQETQYF
>-|TRBV6-6|TRBJ2-1|-
TGTGCCAGCAGTTACTCGTCCGGCTGGAACAATGAGCAGTTCTTC
CASSYSSGWNNEQFF
>-|TRBV9|TRBJ2-7|-
TGTGCCAGCAGTGCAGGGACGGCTCAGATGGGCGAGCAGTACTTC
CASSAGTAQMGEQYF
>-|TRBV9|TRBJ1-6|-
TGTGCCAGCAGCACTCAGGGTTCCAGGGAAAATTCACCCCTCCACTTT
CASSTQGSRENSPLHF
>TRBD1|TRBV12-3/TRBV12-4|TRBJ1-1|-
TGTGCCAGCAGTACCCGGGACAGCGAAGCTTTCTTT
CASSTRDSEAFF
>-|TRBV29-1|TRBJ1-1|many
TGCAGCGCCCTTCGGCTGAAGAACACTGAAGCTTTCTTT
CSALRLKNTEAFF
>TRBD1|TRBV2|TRBJ2-1|many
TGTGCCAGCGGGACAGCCTACAATGAGCAGTTCTTC
CASGTAYNEQFF
>-|TRBV6-6|TRBJ2-3|many
TGTGCCAGCAGCCGGGACCCCGTCAACCCATATACGCAGTATTTT
CASSRDPVNPYTQYF
>-|TRBV10-1|TRBJ2-5|many
TGCGCCAGCAGTAGAGGACTCATAGGGGAGACCCAGTACTTC
CASSRGLIGETQYF
>-|TRBV29-1|TRBJ2-3|few
TGCAGCGTTGTAGTGATTGGGACAGATACGCAGTATTTT
CSVVVIGTDTQYF
>-|TRBV7-2|TRBJ2-7|-
TGTGCCAGCAGCTTAGAGGACCGGGGGGAGCAGTACTTC
CASSLEDRGEQYF
>-|TRBV5-1|TRBJ2-1|many
TGCGCCAGCAGCTTGGCCTTAAGCTCCTACAATGAGCAGTTCTTC
CASSLALSSYNEQFF
>TRBD1|TRBV5-6|TRBJ1-4|-
TGTGCCAGCAGCAGTTGGGACAGGGGTTATGAAAAACTGTTTTTT
CASSSWDRGYEKLFF
>-|TRBV29-1|TRBJ1-1|-
TGCAGCGTTCCCTTATCAGCGAACACTGAAGCTTTCTTT
CSVPLSANTEAFF
>-|TRBV7-8|TRBJ2-6|few
TGTGCCAGCAGCTTAACCAATTGGGGGGCTGGGGCCAACGTCCTGACTTTC
CASSLTNWGAGANVLTF
>-|TRBV21-1|TRBJ1-5|-
TGTGCCAGCGCCGGGGGTAAGCCCCAGCATTTT
CASAGGKPQHF
>TRBD2|TRBV28|TRBJ2-1|-
TGTGCCAGCAGTTTCAACGGGAGGGGCTCCTACAATGAGCAGTTCTTC
CASSFNGRGSYNEQFF
>-|TRBV29-1|TRBJ1-1|few
TGCAGCGTTGCGACACAGGGTAAAGCTTTCTTT
CSVATQGKAFF
>-|TRBV27|TRBJ2-2|-
TGTGCCAGCAGTCCCACCCCGCGGTCGGACACCGGGGAGCTGTTTTTT
CASSPTPRSDTGELFF
>-|TRBV18|TRBJ1-1|few
TGTGCCAGCTCACCCGCCGATCAGGCCCAGGCTGAAGCTTTCTTT
CASSPADQAQAEAFF
>TRBD2|TRBV10-2|TRBJ2-1|many
TGCGCCAGCAGTGCCACTAGCGGGGGATACAATGAGCAGTTCTTC
CASSATSGGYNEQFF
>TRBD1|TRBV6-5|TRBJ2-1|few
TGTGCCAGCAGTTACTCGACAGGACAGGGGAACAATGAGCAGTTCTTC
CASSYSTGQGNNEQFF
>-|TRBV7-6|TRBJ2-7|few
TGTGCCAGCAGCTTATCACAGGTAGATTACTACGAGCAGTACTTC
CASSLSQVDYYEQYF
>-|TRBV12-3/TRBV12-4|TRBJ1-1|-
TGTGCCAGCAGCCCCACCTTTACCAGACAGTACACTGAAGCTTTCTTT
CASSPTFTRQYTEAFF
>-|TRBV18|TRBJ1-5|many
TGTGCCAGCTCACCACTCCCCCCAGGGCAGGGGAGCAATCAGCCCCAGCATTTT
CASSPLPPGQGSNQPQHF
>-|TRBV21-1|TRBJ2-7|-
TGTGCCAGCAGCAAAGTACGGGGGGCGCGCCACGAGCAGTACTTC
CASSKVRGARHEQYF
>-|TRBV7-9|TRBJ2-7|many
TGTGCCAGCAGCTTGACGGACGGATACGAGCAGTACTTC
CASSLTDGYEQYF
>-|TRBV3-1|TRBJ1-5|many
TGTGCCAGCAGCCAAGATCAGGGACACCCCAATCAGCCCCAGCATTTT
CASSQDQGHPNQPQHF
>-|TRBV7-2|TRBJ1-1|many
TGTGCCAGCAGCATAAGGGATGACACTGAAGCTTTCTTT
CASSIRDDTEAFF
>-|TRBV20-1|TRBJ2-7|-
TGCAGTGCTACCAGCGGGTTTAGCTCCTACGAGCAGTACTTC
CSATSGFSSYEQYF
>-|TRBV6-1|TRBJ1-6|many
TGTGCCAGCAGTGTTGAGGCCGCCGATTCACCCCTCCACTTT
CASSVEAADSPLHF
>TRBD2|TRBV6-1|TRBJ2-3|-
TGTGCCAGCAGAGCACTCCAGCTGGGACTAGCGGGAGTTGGAGATACGCAGTATTTT
CASRALQLGLAGVGDTQYF
>TRBD1|TRBV29-1|TRBJ2-5|few
TGCAGCGTCGCACAGGGGGAAGAGACCCAGTACTTC
CSVAQGEETQYF
>TRBD1|TRBV28|TRBJ1-1|many
TGTGCCAGCAGTCCTACAGGGGACACTGAAGCTTTCTTT
CASSPTGDTEAFF
>-|TRBV10-3|TRBJ1-6|many
TGTGCCACCCTAGGGGCTTCACGGCTTCCGCCCCTCCACTTT
CATLGASRLPPLHF
>TRBD1|TRBV29-1|TRBJ2-5|many
TGCAGCGCCAGGACAGGAACCCAAGAGACCCAGTACTTC
CSARTGTQETQYF
>-|TRBV7-7|TRBJ2-2|few
TGTGCTAGCAGCCGCGGGCAAGGCCTCAACACCGGGGAGCTGTTTTTT
CASSRGQGLNTGELFF
>TRBD1|TRBV14|TRBJ2-1|many
TGTGCCAGCAGCCATCCGGGACAGGGTGTGAGTGAGCAGTTCTTC
CASSHPGQGVSEQFF
>TRBD1|TRBV6-1|TRBJ1-5|many
TGTGCCAGCAGTCCTCAGGACAGGGACAATCAGCCCCAGCATTTT
CASSPQDRDNQPQHF
>-|TRBV9|TRBJ1-6|once
TGTGCCAGCAGCGTAGCTCTCGAAACCTCCTATAATTCACCCCTCCACTTT
CASSVALETSYNSPLHF
>-|TRBV28|TRBJ2-7|many
TGTGCCTGCAGGGAGTCCTACGAGCAGTACTTC
CACRESYEQYF
>-|TRBV30|TRBJ1-1|few
TGTGCCTGGAGTGTAGAGGGGATTCAAGCTTTCTTT
CAWSVEGIQAFF
>TRBD1|TRBV29-1|TRBJ2-7|-
TGCAGCAGAGAAGGACAGGGGGTTCGGGAGCAGTACTTC
CSREGQGVREQYF
>-|TRBV5-4|TRBJ2-7|-
TGTGCCAGCAGCATAACCCGGGACCCTCTCAACGAGCAGTACTTC
CASSITRDPLNEQYF
>-|TRBV3-1|TRBJ2-1|-
TGTGCCAGCAGCCAAGGACGCGAGGGTGAGCAGTTCTTC
CASSQGREGEQFF
>TRBD1|TRBV11-2|TRBJ1-1|many
TGTGCCAGCAGCTTAACGACAGGGGCGGGAACTGAAGCTTTCTTT
CASSLTTGAGTEAFF
>-|TRBV7-8|TRBJ1-5|many
TGTGCCAGCAGCGCCGCGGGTAATCAGCCCCAGCATTTT
CASSAAGNQPQHF
>-|TRBV5-4|TRBJ2-1|few
TGTGCCAGCAGCTTTGAGACCCCCTCCTACAATGAGCAGTTCTTC
CASSFETPSYNEQFF
>TRBD2|TRBV7-9|TRBJ2-7|few
TGTGCCAGCAGCGAGAGCGGGAGTACCGAGCAGTACTTC
CASSESGSTEQYF
>-|TRBV5-1|TRBJ2-7|many
TGCGCCAGCAGCTTGGATGGCAGTTTCAAGGACGAGTACTTC
CASSLDGSFKDEYF
>-|TRBV24-1|TRBJ2-4|many
TGTGCCACCAGTGATGGGGGATCCAAAAACATTCAGTACTTC
CATSDGGSKNIQYF
>TRBD1|TRBV27|TRBJ2-1|-
TGTGCCAGCAGTTTAGTCCCCCGGGACAGGGGCGGTGAGCAGTTCTTC
CASSLVPRDRGGEQFF
>-|TRBV6-5|TRBJ2-7|-
TGTGCCAGCAGTTACTCACAGGCCGGGGTCGAGCAGTACTTC
CASSYSQAGVEQYF
>-|TRBV12-3/TRBV12-4|TRBJ2-5|many
TGTGCCAGCAGTCCCACACGGAGGGCAAGAGAGACCCAGTACTTC
CASSPTRRARETQYF